Here is one TCR beta chain with its context. Its antigen is unknown. This sample stems from a study of T cell clones after liver transplantation. In the study overall: Post-transplant blood was tracked for graft-donor-reactive T cell clones identified in a pre-transplant mixed lymphocyte reaction. Patients counted as tolerant after at least one year off all immunosuppression, enzymes not exceeding twice normal. Study outcomes and limitations: A significant post-transplant drop in circulating graft-donor-reactive CD4 TCRbeta sequences occurred in most of the 8 subjects. Rather than being deleted, graft donor-reactive T cells may have moved into the graft.

Sequencing was performed with immunoSEQ multiplex PCR; in TCRdb, only in-frame clones are kept and a portion is missing. The sample carries tens of thousands of clones, 80% to 85% recorded once. Trimming left V 5 bases short and J 0 bases short, with 8 bases between. The CDR3 sequence is 14 residues long. CDR1 and CDR2 from the germline V gene are MNHEY and SMNVEV (reference sequence). This TCR was recovered from a human patient who received a liver transplant. Some of the T cells may derive from the graft donor. V is TRBV27 and J is TRBJ1-3, with D possibly matching TRBD1 (5 bases). The sequencing here drew on CD4+ T cells from blood, taken almost 47 months after liver transplant. CDR3: CASSTGLSGNTIYF. The CDR3 DNA is TGTGCCAGCAGTACAGGCCTCTCTGGAAACACCATATATTTT.